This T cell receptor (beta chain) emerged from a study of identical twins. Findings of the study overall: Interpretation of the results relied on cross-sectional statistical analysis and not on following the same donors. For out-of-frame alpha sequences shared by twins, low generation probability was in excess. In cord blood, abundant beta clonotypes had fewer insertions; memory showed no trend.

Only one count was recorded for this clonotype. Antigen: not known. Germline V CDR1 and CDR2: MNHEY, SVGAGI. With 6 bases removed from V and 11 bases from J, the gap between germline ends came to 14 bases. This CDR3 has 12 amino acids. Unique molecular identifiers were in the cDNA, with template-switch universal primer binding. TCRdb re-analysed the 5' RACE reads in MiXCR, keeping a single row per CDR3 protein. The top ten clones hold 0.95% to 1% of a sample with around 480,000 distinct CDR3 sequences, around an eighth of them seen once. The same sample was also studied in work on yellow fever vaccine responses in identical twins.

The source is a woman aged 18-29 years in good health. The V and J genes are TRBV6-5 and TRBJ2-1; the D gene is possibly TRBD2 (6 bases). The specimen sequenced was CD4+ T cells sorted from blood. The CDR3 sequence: CASREDRTKQFF. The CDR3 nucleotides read TGTGCCAGCAGGGAGGATAGGACTAAGCAGTTCTTC.